The clone carrying this T cell receptor (beta chain) showed up just once. The antigen is unknown. CDR3 length: 13 residues. The junction had 4 bases not matched to a gene; V was cut back by 0 bases and J by 10 bases. From germline, CDR1 is SGDLS and CDR2 YYNGEE. The record originates from a study of shared clonotypes between healthy human individuals. Study results and caveats: Unshared clonotypes carried lower generation probabilities than those common to all four donors.

Selected positively for CCR7 and CD45RO-negative, naive CD8 cells excluded terminally differentiated effector memory CD45RA+ cells. The table came from immunoSEQ multiplex PCR; TCRdb's copy has only in-frame clones and leaves some out. The repertoire has roughly 2,000,000 clones, 93% of them found once; the top ten carry 1.5% to 2%. The chain links TRBV9 to TRBJ2-1; TRBD2 aligns across 7 bases. Sequencing was performed on naive CD8+ T cells from PBMCs. The clonotype was recovered from a man in his late teens or twenties in good health. Some clones in this sample may be carry-over from other donors' samples. The CDR3 nucleotides read TGTGCCAGCAGCGTAGCTAGCGGTGGGGAGCAGTTCTTC. It translates to CASSVASGGEQFF.